The TCR beta chain described here comes from a study of human T cells and chemical hapten exposure. Whole-study results and caveats: Donors' alopecia may make their immune response differ from healthy people's.

Regarding time point: pre-sensitization, week 0. Treatment meaning: therapeutic diphenylcyclopropenone sensitization with weekly scalp DPC. Patients had alopecia, were aged 18 to 70, and were not pregnant. The CDR3 length is 18 residues. Per germline, CDR1 SEHNR and CDR2 FQNEAQ (reference sequence). V lost 5 bases to trimming and J lost 6 bases; unmatched junction nucleotides: 16. This clonotype was detected only a few times. Its target is not known. TCRdb reprocessed the RACE reads via MiXCR and lists one record per CDR3 protein. The table includes under 300,000 distinct CDR3 sequences, 8.6% detected once.

The sequencing here drew on whole blood, taken in connection with sensitization to the hapten diphenylcyclopropenone (DPC). The sequence was collected from a woman in her forties with alopecia areata. Some clones in this sample may be carry-over from other donors' samples. J is TRBJ2-2 and V is TRBV7-9, with 9 bases matching TRBD2. The DNA of the CDR3 is TGTGCCAGCAGCGCATGGGCTACGGCGGGAGGGCCAGCCGGGGAGCTGTTTTTT. Translating gives CASSAWATAGGPAGELFF.